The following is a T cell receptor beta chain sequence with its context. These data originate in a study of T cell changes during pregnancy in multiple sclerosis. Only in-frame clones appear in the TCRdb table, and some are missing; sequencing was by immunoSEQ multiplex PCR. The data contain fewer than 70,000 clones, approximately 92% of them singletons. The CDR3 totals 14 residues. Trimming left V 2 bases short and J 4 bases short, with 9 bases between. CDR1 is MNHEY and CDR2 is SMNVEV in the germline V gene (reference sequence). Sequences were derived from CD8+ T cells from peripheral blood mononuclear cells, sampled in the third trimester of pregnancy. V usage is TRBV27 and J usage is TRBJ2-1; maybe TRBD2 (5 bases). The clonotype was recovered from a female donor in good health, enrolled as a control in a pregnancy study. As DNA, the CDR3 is TGTGCCAGCAGTTTAGGACTCATGTACAATGAGCAGTTCTTC. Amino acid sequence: CASSLGLMYNEQFF.